These 2 T cell receptor beta chains were sequenced from one sample in a study of T-cell reconstitution after alpha-beta-depleted transplantation in children. Preparation of the TCRbeta library was carried out with unique molecular identifiers. TCRdb reanalysed the PCR reads using MiXCR and keeps one entry per CDR3 protein. This table holds about a million distinct CDR3 sequences, 25% to 35% found once. The sample in question was PBMCs, mostly from graft donor cells, obtained 360 days after TCRalphabeta/CD19-depleted stem cell transplant. The receptor source for this set is a boy under two years old who had a stem cell transplant for SCID, so the T cells may come from the graft donor.

The chain recombines TRBV5-1 with TRBJ2-1; 11 positions match TRBD2. The germline CDR1 and CDR2 sequences are SGHRS and YFSETQ. The V and J ends lost 3 bases and 3 bases, in that order; junction bases with no gene match: 11. This CDR3 region has 18 residues. CDR3 nucleotide sequence: TGCGCCAGCAGCTGGCAGCTAGCGGGGGGCCCCCTCTACAATGAGCAGTTCTTC. Residues: CASSWQLAGGPLYNEQFF.

The V and J genes are TRBV10-3 and TRBJ2-3; TRBD2 is a possible D gene (5 bases). The CDR3 totals 15 residues. V lost 6 bases and J lost 4, with 17 bases in between. Germline lookup yields CDR1 ENHRY and CDR2 SYGVKD. CDR3 sequence (DNA): TGTGCCATCAGGGGTAACTCGGGGATCCCAGATACGCAGTATTTT. Protein product: CAIRGNSGIPDTQYF.